This T cell receptor (beta chain) derives from a study of technical replicates of blood from a few donors. The table came from immunoSEQ multiplex PCR; TCRdb's copy has only in-frame clones and leaves some out. The sample gives tens of thousands of clones, around nine tenths of which show up once; 0.41% is in the top ten. Germline V gene lookup returns CDR1 SQVTM and CDR2 ANQGSEA. V lost 4 bases, J lost 7 bases, and 16 bases lay in between. The CDR3 runs 13 residues. The chain couples TRBV29-1 to TRBJ1-2; no definite D call. Specimen: T cells isolated from PBMCs. This clonotype originated in a human donor in good health. Written as DNA, the CDR3 is TGCAGCGTTGGGCAGGCTACAGAGGGTGGCTACACCTTC. This gives the protein CSVGQATEGGYTF.